This T cell receptor (beta chain) was documented in a study of blood T cell repertoires in COVID-19. Repertoires were generated with immunoSEQ multiplex PCR, while TCRdb's copy carries only in-frame clones and drops some. This sample has about 180,000 clones, with roughly nine tenths found just once. The CDR3 is 14 residues long. The ends lost 4 bases at V and 0 bases at J; junction bases unmatched: 3. In germline, CDR1 is SQVTM, CDR2 ANQGSEA. This sequence originates from a man aged 18 to 30 who had recovered from COVID-19. The specimen was peripheral blood. The genes are TRBV29-1 and TRBJ2-7; 10 nucleotides match TRBD2. In nucleotides, the CDR3 is TGCAGCGTTGCCCTAGCGGGAGTCTCCTACGAGCAGTACTTC. Translated: CSVALAGVSYEQYF.